Listed below are T cell receptor beta chains from one sample, sequenced in a study of cytomegalovirus exposure and HLA in healthy donors. The method was immunoSEQ multiplex PCR; TCRdb's version includes in-frame clones alone and lacks a portion of them. The sample includes 85,000 to 100,000 clones, about 80% of them seen just once. Sequenced input: PBMCs. These receptor sequences come from a woman between 55 and 75 years old in good health and CMV-seronegative. Both conserved end residues are part of each CDR3. D genes are given only for firm matches. Not every row has a clone size; where given, it reads once, few, many or a size class.

abundance	v_gene	d_gene	j_gene	CDR3aa	CDR3nt
NA	TRBV5-6	TRBD1	TRBJ1-6	CASSLVGDRDNSPLHF	TGTGCCAGCAGCTTGGTCGGCGACAGGGACAATTCACCCCTCCACTTT
NA	TRBV10-1	TRBD2	TRBJ2-1	CASSVGTSLYNEQFF	TGCGCCAGCAGTGTTGGGACTAGCTTGTACAATGAGCAGTTCTTC
NA	TRBV6-5	NA	TRBJ2-2	CASSSRHLANTGELFF	TGTGCCAGCAGTTCCAGACATCTCGCGAACACCGGGGAGCTGTTTTTT
once	TRBV6-5	TRBD2	TRBJ2-7	CASSYSGTSPYEQYF	TGTGCCAGCAGTTACTCCGGGACTAGTCCCTACGAGCAGTACTTC
NA	TRBV4-3	NA	TRBJ1-1	CASSGGTLNTEAFF	TGCGCCAGCAGCGGAGGCACCTTGAACACTGAAGCTTTCTTT
NA	TRBV10-2	TRBD2	TRBJ2-1	CASSERGLAGGNEQFF	TGCGCCAGCAGTGAAAGGGGACTAGCGGGAGGCAATGAGCAGTTCTTC
NA	TRBV7-9	TRBD2	TRBJ2-3	CASSPSGRALDTQYF	TGTGCCAGCAGCCCTAGCGGGAGGGCCCTCGATACGCAGTATTTT
NA	TRBV6-6	NA	TRBJ2-7	CASRYDRSSYEQYF	TGTGCCAGCAGATACGACAGGAGCTCCTACGAGCAGTACTTC
NA	TRBV14	TRBD2	TRBJ2-2	CASSRLAGPTGELFF	TGTGCCAGCAGCCGGCTAGCGGGACCCACCGGGGAGCTGTTTTTT
once	TRBV7-7	TRBD2	TRBJ2-3	CASSPGLAGGDTQYF	TGTGCCAGCAGCCCTGGACTAGCGGGGGGAGATACGCAGTATTTT
NA	TRBV6-4	NA	TRBJ2-1	CASSDTNSTGGERGSYNEQFF	TGTGCCAGCAGTGACACCAACTCCACCGGCGGAGAGAGAGGATCGTACAATGAGCAGTTCTTC
NA	TRBV5-6	TRBD2	TRBJ2-2	CASSLGLAGGRAGELFF	TGTGCCAGCAGCTTGGGGCTAGCGGGAGGCCGAGCCGGGGAGCTGTTTTTT
NA	TRBV19	TRBD1	TRBJ1-2	CASSTRQGGNYGYTF	TGTGCCAGTAGTACAAGACAGGGTGGGAACTATGGCTACACCTTC
NA	TRBV5-3	NA	TRBJ2-2	CARSQGSGRINTGELFF	TGTGCCAGAAGCCAGGGATCTGGGAGGATTAACACCGGGGAGCTGTTTTTT
NA	TRBV5-1	NA	TRBJ2-1	CASSLEWASYNEQFF	TGCGCCAGCAGCTTGGAGTGGGCCTCCTACAATGAGCAGTTCTTC
NA	TRBV19	NA	TRBJ1-5	CASSARGGNQPQHF	TGTGCCAGTAGCGCACGGGGGGGCAATCAGCCCCAGCATTTT
once	TRBV5-1	TRBD1	TRBJ2-1	CASSYPDREEGFYNEQFF	TGCGCCAGCAGCTACCCGGACAGGGAGGAGGGTTTCTACAATGAGCAGTTCTTC
NA	TRBV25-1	TRBD2	TRBJ2-7	CASSGTGGAYEQYF	TGTGCCAGCAGTGGGACCGGGGGGGCCTACGAGCAGTACTTC
few	TRBV9	NA	TRBJ1-1	CASSVDRLVGGLGDTEAFF	TGTGCCAGCAGCGTAGACAGGTTAGTCGGGGGATTGGGGGACACTGAAGCTTTCTTT
NA	TRBV5-6	TRBD1	TRBJ2-7	CASSPGQDLSYEQYF	TGTGCCAGCAGCCCCGGACAGGACCTTTCCTACGAGCAGTACTTC
few	TRBV5-1	NA	TRBJ2-1	CASSTFDRYNEQFF	TGCGCCAGCAGCACGTTCGACAGGTACAATGAGCAGTTCTTC
NA	TRBV19	NA	TRBJ1-1	CASIFNTEAFF	TGTGCCAGTATATTTAACACTGAAGCTTTCTTT
NA	TRBV15	NA	TRBJ1-1	CATSRVGQAEAFF	TGTGCCACCAGCAGAGTGGGGCAGGCTGAAGCTTTCTTT
few	TRBV7-8	TRBD1	TRBJ2-7	CASSLIGQGTYEQYF	TGTGCCAGCAGCTTAATCGGACAGGGAACCTACGAGCAGTACTTC
NA	TRBV7-9	NA	TRBJ2-7	CASSLTAYEQYF	TGTGCCAGCAGCTTGACAGCCTACGAGCAGTACTTC
NA	TRBV4-1	TRBD2	TRBJ2-5	CASSQATGLATETQYF	TGCGCCAGCAGCCAAGCCACGGGACTAGCGACAGAGACCCAGTACTTC
NA	TRBV27	TRBD1	TRBJ1-5	CASSTGTGGVNQPQHF	TGTGCCAGCAGCACCGGGACAGGGGGCGTCAATCAGCCCCAGCATTTT
NA	TRBV4-3	TRBD2	TRBJ2-1	CASSQGTSGSSYNEQFF	TGCGCCAGCAGCCAAGGGACTAGCGGGAGCTCCTACAATGAGCAGTTCTTC
NA	TRBV28	TRBD1	TRBJ2-3	CASPPGPGGSDTQYF	TGTGCCAGCCCCCCCGGGCCAGGGGGTTCAGATACGCAGTATTTT
once	TRBV27	TRBD1	TRBJ2-1	CASGKTGLEQFF	TGTGCCAGCGGAAAGACAGGGTTGGAGCAGTTCTTC
few	TRBV13	TRBD1	TRBJ2-7	CASSLFGATGSYEQYF	TGTGCCAGCAGCTTATTTGGGGCGACAGGGTCCTACGAGCAGTACTTC
NA	TRBV5-6	NA	TRBJ1-3	CASSLRTEGNTIYF	TGTGCCAGCAGCCTGAGGACAGAAGGAAACACCATATATTTT
NA	TRBV7-9	NA	TRBJ2-5	CASSSGGGEGETQYF	TGTGCCAGCAGCTCGGGCGGAGGAGAGGGAGAGACCCAGTACTTC
NA	TRBV2	NA	TRBJ1-1	CASSLSIASSTEAFF	TGTGCCAGCAGTCTCAGCATAGCGTCATCCACTGAAGCTTTCTTT
NA	TRBV6-5	NA	TRBJ1-5	CASSSGGRGGDQPQHF	TGTGCCAGCAGTTCCGGGGGCAGGGGAGGGGATCAGCCCCAGCATTTT
NA	TRBV15	NA	TRBJ1-2	CATSTPGPQSYGYTF	TGTGCCACCAGCACCCCAGGGCCGCAATCCTATGGCTACACCTTC
once	TRBV20-1	NA	TRBJ1-1	CSARKRFEAFF	TGCAGTGCTAGAAAACGGTTTGAAGCTTTCTTT
NA	TRBV6-6	TRBD1	TRBJ2-7	CASSYPGRGLTYEQYF	TGTGCCAGCAGTTACCCCGGCAGGGGGCTTACCTACGAGCAGTACTTC
few	TRBV7-2	NA	TRBJ2-5	CASSTLGGQETQYF	TGTGCCAGCAGCACTCTAGGGGGCCAAGAGACCCAGTACTTC
NA	TRBV6-5	NA	TRBJ1-3	CASSPLRGNTIYF	TGTGCCAGCAGCCCGTTGAGGGGAAACACCATATATTTT
NA	TRBV7-2	TRBD2	TRBJ2-1	CASSRLAGGNIDEQFF	TGTGCCAGCAGCAGACTAGCGGGGGGGAATATCGATGAGCAGTTCTTC
NA	TRBV29-1	NA	TRBJ2-7	CSVNLAGRYEQYF	TGCAGCGTTAATCTGGCAGGGCGGTACGAGCAGTACTTC
NA	TRBV30	TRBD2	TRBJ2-1	CAWSHSPSARLAGYNEQFF	TGTGCCTGGAGCCACTCTCCTTCGGCCAGACTAGCGGGATACAATGAGCAGTTCTTC
NA	TRBV6-5	NA	TRBJ1-5	CASSLSRVSNQPQHF	TGTGCCAGCAGTCTCTCCAGGGTTTCCAATCAGCCCCAGCATTTT
NA	TRBV4-1	NA	TRBJ1-2	CASSQGGTTSYGYTF	TGCGCCAGCAGCCAAGGGGGCACAACATCATATGGCTACACCTTC
few	TRBV4-3	NA	TRBJ1-2	CASSQDRRINYGYTF	TGCGCCAGCAGCCAAGACAGGCGAATTAACTATGGCTACACCTTC
once	TRBV6-5	NA	TRBJ1-3	CASSYSQNSGNTIYF	TGTGCCAGCAGTTACTCGCAGAACTCTGGAAACACCATATATTTT
once	TRBV2	TRBD1	TRBJ1-5	CASRHRGGNQPQHF	TGTGCCAGCAGGCACAGGGGCGGCAATCAGCCCCAGCATTTT
NA	TRBV18	TRBD2	TRBJ2-3	CASTAGGSTDTQYF	TGTGCCAGCACTGCGGGGGGCAGCACAGATACGCAGTATTTT
few	TRBV15	TRBD1	TRBJ1-1	CATSRALQGMNTEAFF	TGTGCCACCAGCAGAGCCTTACAGGGGATGAACACTGAAGCTTTCTTT
NA	TRBV30	NA	TRBJ1-2	CAWSPGGTGYGYTF	TGTGCCTGGAGTCCGGGGGGAACAGGCTATGGCTACACCTTC
NA	TRBV6-5	NA	TRBJ2-7	CASSSPPYEQYF	TGTGCCAGCTCCTCTCCCCCTTACGAGCAGTACTTC
NA	TRBV5-4	NA	TRBJ2-5	CASSPGLGEEGTQYF	TGTGCCAGCAGCCCCGGACTCGGAGAAGAGGGGACCCAGTACTTC